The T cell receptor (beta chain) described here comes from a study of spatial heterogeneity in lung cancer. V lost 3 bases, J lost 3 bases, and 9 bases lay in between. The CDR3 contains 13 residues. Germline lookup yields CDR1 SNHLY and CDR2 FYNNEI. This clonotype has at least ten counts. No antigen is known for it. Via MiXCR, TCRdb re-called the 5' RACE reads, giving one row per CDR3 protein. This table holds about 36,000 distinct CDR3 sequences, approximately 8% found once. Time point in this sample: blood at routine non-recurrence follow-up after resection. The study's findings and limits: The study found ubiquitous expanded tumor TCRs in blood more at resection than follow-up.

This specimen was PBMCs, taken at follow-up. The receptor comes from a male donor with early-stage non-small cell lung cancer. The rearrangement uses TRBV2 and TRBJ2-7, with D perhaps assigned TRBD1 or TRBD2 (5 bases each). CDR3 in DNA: TGTGCCAGCAGTGAGGGACGCATCTACGAGCAGTACTTC. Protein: CASSEGRIYEQYF.